Many counts were recorded for the clone carrying this TCR beta chain. The antigen is unknown. The record originates from a study of T cell repertoires in cytomegalovirus infection. General study results and limits: In two of eight donors, the top clonotype was HLA-C-restricted CMV-specific.

TCRdb re-analysed the reads in MiXCR, keeping a single row per CDR3 protein. The sample includes hundreds of thousands of distinct CDR3 sequences, roughly a sixth of them seen just once. This CDR3 comprises 13 residues. The germline gives CDR1 LNHDA, CDR2 SQIVND (reference sequence). Trimming took 11 bases from V and 8 from J; bases not matched to a gene: 14. The chain joins TRBV19 to TRBJ1-2; TRBD1 agrees at 7 bases. The receptor was derived from a human donor in good health (CMV status not recorded). Some clones in this sample may be carry-over from other donors' samples. The specimen sequenced was PBMCs. The DNA of the CDR3 is TGTGCCCTAAGACAGGGCAACATCGGGGGCTACACCTTC. It encodes CALRQGNIGGYTF.